This T cell receptor (beta chain) was retrieved from a study of T-cell memory formation after mild COVID-19. Study-level background: TCR clusters were mostly confined to one donor each.

Constant-segment primers served in 5'RACE that generated TCR alpha and TCR beta cDNA libraries bearing sample barcodes and UMIs. TCRdb reprocessed the 5' RACE reads with MiXCR, giving one entry per CDR3 protein. This sample has approximately 350,000 distinct CDR3 sequences, with 10% to 15% found just once. Only a few counts were recorded for this clonotype. The antigen is unknown. General study findings and limits: Day 37-peaking second-wave clones had unconfirmed SARS-CoV-2 specificity.

V was shortened by 6 bases and J by 6 bases, with 15 bases between the two germline ends. The CDR3 is made up of 12 amino acids. Per germline, CDR1 DFQATT and CDR2 SNEGSKA (reference sequence). Material: PBMCs or a T cell subset sorted from them (not recorded which). The receptor's source is a man younger than 30 who had mild COVID-19 (a few samples of this study predate the infection). Cell type and time point are not known. V is TRBV20-1 and J is TRBJ2-7; a possible D gene is TRBD2 (6 bases). The CDR3 reads CSALASSSEQYV. In DNA form, the CDR3 reads TGCAGTGCCCTAGCGAGCTCTTCCGAGCAGTACGTC.